A selection of T cell receptor beta chains follows, all from one sample in a study of T-cell reconstitution after alpha-beta-depleted transplantation in children. TCRdb independently ran MiXCR on the PCR reads; one entry per CDR3 protein. Found here are around 71,000 distinct CDR3 sequences, 6% to 8.5% of them singletons; the top ten hold less than 3%. Sequenced material: PBMCs from the stem cell graft donor, taken from the stem cell graft. The source of these receptors is a human donor who donated a stem cell graft to a child with acute lymphoblastic leukemia. Each CDR3 is given with its conserved first and last residue. D genes are given only for firm matches. The size of a clone is reported for some rows only, either as once, few or many, or as a class for expanded clones.

v_gene: TRBV2; j_gene: TRBJ2-7; abundance: few; d_gene: .; CDR3nt: TGTGCCAGCAAGGACGTTAGGTACGAGCAGTACTTC; CDR3aa: CASKDVRYEQYF
v_gene: TRBV19; j_gene: TRBJ1-2; abundance: few; d_gene: .; CDR3nt: TGTGCCAGTAGTATAAGTGGGGCCGGCTACACCTTC; CDR3aa: CASSISGAGYTF
v_gene: TRBV2; j_gene: TRBJ1-2; abundance: .; d_gene: .; CDR3nt: TGTGCCAGCAAGCGGGACCCCTATGGCTACACCTTC; CDR3aa: CASKRDPYGYTF
v_gene: TRBV20-1; j_gene: TRBJ1-5; abundance: many; d_gene: TRBD1; CDR3nt: TGCAGTGCTAGGGGGGACAGCAGCAATCAGCCCCAGCATTTT; CDR3aa: CSARGDSSNQPQHF
v_gene: TRBV6-1; j_gene: TRBJ2-3; abundance: .; d_gene: TRBD2; CDR3nt: TGTGCCAGCAGTGAAGCGGCTAGCGGGAGGGCCACAGATACGCAGTATTTT; CDR3aa: CASSEAASGRATDTQYF
v_gene: TRBV6-1; j_gene: TRBJ2-3; abundance: many; d_gene: .; CDR3nt: TGTGCCAGCAAGGGACACCTGGCGGCCAGCACAGATACGCAGTATTTT; CDR3aa: CASKGHLAASTDTQYF
v_gene: TRBV7-3; j_gene: TRBJ2-7; abundance: few; d_gene: TRBD1; CDR3nt: TGTGCCAGCAGCCCGGGACAGGGGCAAGAGCAGTACTTC; CDR3aa: CASSPGQGQEQYF
v_gene: TRBV5-4; j_gene: TRBJ2-7; abundance: many; d_gene: TRBD2; CDR3nt: TGTGCCAGCAGCTTTGCGGGGGTCTCCTACGAGCAGTACTTC; CDR3aa: CASSFAGVSYEQYF
v_gene: TRBV7-2; j_gene: TRBJ2-7; abundance: many; d_gene: .; CDR3nt: TGTGCCAGCAGCTTAACCCCCTCCAGGGGATCCTACTACGAGCAGTACTTC; CDR3aa: CASSLTPSRGSYYEQYF
v_gene: TRBV6-2/TRBV6-3; j_gene: TRBJ2-2; abundance: few; d_gene: .; CDR3nt: TGTGCCAGCATGGGCTCCGGGGAGCTGTTTTTT; CDR3aa: CASMGSGELFF
v_gene: TRBV27; j_gene: TRBJ2-4; abundance: many; d_gene: TRBD1; CDR3nt: TGTGCCAGCAGTTTACCGGGACAGGAAAACATTCAGTACTTC; CDR3aa: CASSLPGQENIQYF
v_gene: TRBV29-1; j_gene: TRBJ1-2; abundance: many; d_gene: TRBD1; CDR3nt: TGCAGCGTCCCGGGACAGGCCAACTATGGCTACACCTTC; CDR3aa: CSVPGQANYGYTF
v_gene: TRBV6-1; j_gene: TRBJ1-2; abundance: few; d_gene: .; CDR3nt: TGTGCCAGCAACTTCGGGACCGAGAATAACTATGGCTACACCTTC; CDR3aa: CASNFGTENNYGYTF
v_gene: TRBV28; j_gene: TRBJ2-3; abundance: many; d_gene: .; CDR3nt: TGTGCCAGCACCCAGGGGAAAGATACGCAGTATTTT; CDR3aa: CASTQGKDTQYF
v_gene: TRBV28; j_gene: TRBJ2-7; abundance: many; d_gene: .; CDR3nt: TGTGCCAGCAGCAAAACCCGACAGAGGCTAGCGAAGGAGCAGTACTTC; CDR3aa: CASSKTRQRLAKEQYF
v_gene: TRBV11-3; j_gene: TRBJ1-3; abundance: many; d_gene: .; CDR3nt: TGTGCCAGCAGCTTATTCAGCGGCGGAGGAAACACCATATATTTT; CDR3aa: CASSLFSGGGNTIYF
v_gene: TRBV9; j_gene: TRBJ1-4; abundance: .; d_gene: .; CDR3nt: TGTGCCAGCAGCCCTTATGCGGGGGTTAAAGAAAAACTGTTTTTT; CDR3aa: CASSPYAGVKEKLFF
v_gene: TRBV12-5; j_gene: TRBJ2-5; abundance: many; d_gene: TRBD2; CDR3nt: TGTGCTAGTGGGCCCGGGACTAGCGGTGTGGGAGAGACCCAGTACTTC; CDR3aa: CASGPGTSGVGETQYF
v_gene: TRBV6-4; j_gene: TRBJ1-1; abundance: .; d_gene: .; CDR3nt: TGTGCCAGCAGTGACTCACCGGGGCGCGGTGGCACTGAAGCTTTCTTT; CDR3aa: CASSDSPGRGGTEAFF
v_gene: TRBV5-1; j_gene: TRBJ2-4; abundance: many; d_gene: .; CDR3nt: TGCGCCAGCAGCTCCAGGGGAGGTAAAGCCAAAAACATTCAGTACTTC; CDR3aa: CASSSRGGKAKNIQYF
v_gene: TRBV7-2; j_gene: TRBJ1-5; abundance: many; d_gene: .; CDR3nt: TGTGCCACCAGCCGGGCAGGGGATCAGCCCCAGCATTTT; CDR3aa: CATSRAGDQPQHF
v_gene: TRBV27; j_gene: TRBJ1-1; abundance: many; d_gene: TRBD1; CDR3nt: TGTGCCAGCAGTACAACCGGGACAGGGAACACTGAAGCTTTCTTT; CDR3aa: CASSTTGTGNTEAFF
v_gene: TRBV7-2; j_gene: TRBJ1-2; abundance: many; d_gene: TRBD1; CDR3nt: TGTGCCAGCAGCCCCCCCCTACGGGACAGGGCCCTAAGTAACTATGGCTACACCTTC; CDR3aa: CASSPPLRDRALSNYGYTF
v_gene: TRBV20-1; j_gene: TRBJ1-1; abundance: few; d_gene: .; CDR3nt: TGCAGTGCTACGAGGCAGGGTGCTGAAGCTTTCTTT; CDR3aa: CSATRQGAEAFF
v_gene: TRBV11-2; j_gene: TRBJ1-3; abundance: .; d_gene: .; CDR3nt: TGTGCCAGCAGCTTAGCGGAGACAGCCTCTGGAAACACCATATATTTT; CDR3aa: CASSLAETASGNTIYF
v_gene: TRBV12-3/TRBV12-4; j_gene: TRBJ1-6; abundance: many; d_gene: .; CDR3nt: TGTGCCAGCAGTTTAGGGGGGACGTCACCCCTCCACTTT; CDR3aa: CASSLGGTSPLHF
v_gene: TRBV5-5; j_gene: TRBJ2-5; abundance: many; d_gene: .; CDR3nt: TGTGCCAGCAGCCCGCCGGACTTACGGGGCCAAGAGACCCAGTACTTC; CDR3aa: CASSPPDLRGQETQYF
v_gene: TRBV27; j_gene: TRBJ2-6; abundance: few; d_gene: .; CDR3nt: TGTGCCAGCAGTTTCAAGAGCTCTGGGGCCAACGTCCTGACTTTC; CDR3aa: CASSFKSSGANVLTF
v_gene: TRBV27; j_gene: TRBJ1-2; abundance: many; d_gene: .; CDR3nt: TGTGCCAGCAGTCGACACCCCCTTGTTTTTAACTATGGCTACACCTTC; CDR3aa: CASSRHPLVFNYGYTF
v_gene: TRBV21-1; j_gene: TRBJ2-5; abundance: few; d_gene: .; CDR3nt: TGTGCCAGCGAAAGGGACAGCTTAGGACCAGAAGAGACCCAGTACTTC; CDR3aa: CASERDSLGPEETQYF
v_gene: TRBV29-1; j_gene: TRBJ1-5; abundance: many; d_gene: .; CDR3nt: TGCAGCGTTGGGGGGGGCAATCAGCCCCAGCATTTT; CDR3aa: CSVGGGNQPQHF
v_gene: TRBV12-3/TRBV12-4; j_gene: TRBJ2-7; abundance: many; d_gene: TRBD2; CDR3nt: TGTGCCAGCAGCCTAGCGGGGAACTCCTACGAGCAGTACTTC; CDR3aa: CASSLAGNSYEQYF
v_gene: TRBV7-2; j_gene: TRBJ1-1; abundance: .; d_gene: .; CDR3nt: TGTGCCAGCAGCCCACAGGGATGGGGAGCTTTCTTT; CDR3aa: CASSPQGWGAFF
v_gene: TRBV5-4; j_gene: TRBJ2-2; abundance: .; d_gene: .; CDR3nt: TGTGCCAGCAGCTTAAGGAACCGGGGGGAGCTGTTTTTT; CDR3aa: CASSLRNRGELFF
v_gene: TRBV19; j_gene: TRBJ2-1; abundance: few; d_gene: .; CDR3nt: TGTGCCAGTAGTATTGTGGGGAACGGATACAATGAGCAGTTCTTC; CDR3aa: CASSIVGNGYNEQFF
v_gene: TRBV7-2; j_gene: TRBJ2-5; abundance: .; d_gene: .; CDR3nt: TGTGCCAGCAGCTTAGATCGGCTAACGAAAGAGACCCAGTACTTC; CDR3aa: CASSLDRLTKETQYF
v_gene: TRBV20-1; j_gene: TRBJ2-7; abundance: many; d_gene: .; CDR3nt: TGCAGTGCGACCGATACCTACGAGCAGTACTTC; CDR3aa: CSATDTYEQYF
v_gene: TRBV6-5; j_gene: TRBJ2-2; abundance: many; d_gene: .; CDR3nt: TGTGCCAGCAGTTACTCGAGCAGGGCGAACACCGGGGAGCTGTTTTTT; CDR3aa: CASSYSSRANTGELFF
v_gene: TRBV4-2; j_gene: TRBJ2-7; abundance: many; d_gene: .; CDR3nt: TGTGCCAGCGGTTTTGCCGGGACCTCCGAGCAGTACTTC; CDR3aa: CASGFAGTSEQYF
v_gene: TRBV28; j_gene: TRBJ2-7; abundance: .; d_gene: TRBD1; CDR3nt: TGTGCCAGCAGTGGGACAGGGGAAGTCTACGAGCAGTACTTC; CDR3aa: CASSGTGEVYEQYF